This entry lists 22 T cell receptor beta chains sequenced from one sample in a study of T-cell reconstitution after alpha-beta-depleted transplantation in children. The TCRbeta library incorporated unique molecular identifiers. TCRdb redid the calling of the PCR reads with MiXCR, one entry per CDR3 protein. The repertoire holds about 580,000 distinct CDR3 sequences, 25% to 30% seen once, with under 45% in the top ten. The sample consisted of PBMCs, taken before TCRalphabeta/CD19-depleted stem cell transplant. The receptors were sampled from a boy less than two years old with Wiskott-Aldrich syndrome, due to receive a stem cell transplant.

V and J are TRBV12-3 or TRBV12-4 and TRBJ2-1; 10 nucleotides match TRBD1. The CDR3 is made up of 15 amino acids. V shed 6 bases and J 5 bases; nucleotides not matched to a gene: 7. The CDR3 spells CASRKRDRGNNEQFF. For the CDR3, the DNA is TGTGCCAGCAGAAAGAGGGACAGGGGAAACAATGAGCAGTTCTTC.

The V and J genes are TRBV20-1 and TRBJ2-7; tentative D call: TRBD2 (5 bases). Germline lookup yields CDR1 DFQATT and CDR2 SNEGSKA (reference sequence). Trimming took 2 bases from V and 2 from J, leaving 10 bases between them. This CDR3 has 13 amino acids. The CDR3 DNA reads TGCAGTGCTAGAATTAAGGGAGCCTACGAGCAGTACTTC. This encodes CSARIKGAYEQYF.

This clonotype was counted only a few times. This chain connects TRBV5-5 to TRBJ1-6; tentatively, D is TRBD1 (6 bases). The CDR3 has 15 residues. The V end was cut by 0 bases, the J end by 7 bases, with 11 bases between. CDR1 and CDR2 (germline): SGHKS, YYEKEE (reference sequence). The CDR3 reads CASSLGWDKNSPLHF. As DNA, the CDR3 is TGTGCCAGCAGCTTGGGGTGGGACAAGAATTCACCCCTCCACTTT.

The chain uses TRBV5-1 and TRBJ1-1, with D uncertain. Germline assignment: CDR1 SGHRS and CDR2 YFSETQ. The V and J ends lost 2 bases and 5 bases respectively, with 13 bases between them. This CDR3 is 14 amino acids long. DNA for the CDR3: TGCGCCAGCAGCTTCCAAGACGGGGAGACTGAAGCTTTCTTT. Protein: CASSFQDGETEAFF.

This clonotype came up a few times. The gene calls are TRBV12-3 or TRBV12-4 and TRBJ1-2, with a tentative D call TRBD1 (5 bases). The CDR3 is made up of 13 amino acids. Trimming cost V 7 bases and J 4 bases, with 13 bases left between them. Here the CDR3 reads CASNKLGPYGYTF. The DNA for the CDR3 is TGTGCCAGCAACAAATTGGGACCCTATGGCTACACCTTC.

This sequence joins TRBV24-1 and TRBJ2-7; 7 bases line up with TRBD2. V was pared by 7 bases and J by 4 bases, with 6 bases of the junction left unmatched. In germline, CDR1 is KGHDR, CDR2 SFDVKD. The CDR3 has 13 residues. The CDR3: CATRGLERYEQYF. In DNA form, the CDR3 reads TGTGCCACCAGAGGACTAGAACGGTACGAGCAGTACTTC.

This clonotype appeared once. This chain links TRBV5-1 with TRBJ2-7; D is unresolved. Trimming left V 2 bases short and J 5 bases short, with 14 bases between. Germline CDR1 reads SGHRS; CDR2 reads YFSETQ. The CDR3 length is 14 residues. Here the CDR3 DNA reads TGCGCCAGCAGCTTCGGCCTACCCGAGGACGAGCAGTACTTC. Translated, it gives CASSFGLPEDEQYF.

The CDR3 reads CASSLGGQVTEAFF. DNA for the CDR3: TGCGCCAGCAGCTTGGGGGGACAGGTGACTGAAGCTTTCTTT. The chain uses TRBV5-1 and TRBJ1-1, with 8 bases fitting TRBD1. CDR3 length: 14 residues. With 0 bases clipped from V and 5 bases from J, the junction kept 3 bases outside the gene matches. Per the germline V gene, CDR1 is SGHRS and CDR2 is YFSETQ.

This clonotype was counted a few times. The chain uses TRBV7-9 and TRBJ1-1; D ambiguous. The CDR3 extends over 16 amino acids. Germline-derived CDR1 and CDR2 are SEHNR and FQNEAQ (reference sequence). Trimming cost V 2 bases and J 4 bases, with 17 bases left between them. This chain's CDR3 is CASSLMKAFVVTEAFF. The DNA for the CDR3 is TGTGCCAGCAGCTTAATGAAGGCGTTTGTTGTCACTGAAGCTTTCTTT.

This rearrangement joins TRBV19 to TRBJ1-4; D gene unclear. The CDR3 is made up of 15 amino acids. Per the germline V gene, CDR1 is LNHDA and CDR2 is SQIVND (reference sequence). Trimming removed 4 bases from V and 0 bases from J, with 9 bases in between. The CDR3: CASSSHGTTNEKLFF. The CDR3 bases are TGTGCCAGTAGTAGTCACGGGACAACTAATGAAAAACTGTTTTTT.

This clonotype was counted a few times. This rearrangement joins TRBV18 to TRBJ2-7; unclear D gene. The CDR3 has 12 residues. The ends were cut back, 2 bases at V and 7 bases at J, with 9 bases in the middle. Germline-derived CDR1 and CDR2 are KGHSH and LQKENI. This CDR3 is CASSPGPDEQYF. For the CDR3, the DNA is TGTGCCAGCTCACCAGGCCCCGATGAGCAGTACTTC.

Only a few counts were recorded for this clonotype. The J gene is TRBJ2-1, the V gene TRBV6-1; D call uncertain. The germline V gene encodes CDR1 MNHNS and CDR2 SASEGT. Trimming took 7 bases from V and 5 from J, leaving 12 bases between them. The CDR3 covers 13 residues. CDR3 region: CASMRLVHNEQFF. For the CDR3, the DNA is TGTGCCAGCATGCGGTTAGTCCACAATGAGCAGTTCTTC.

The V call is TRBV30, the J call TRBJ1-1; D is ambiguous. This CDR3 comprises 10 residues. Germline V gene sequence: CDR1 GTSNPN, CDR2 SVGIG (reference sequence). Trimming left V 6 bases short and J 6 bases short, with 8 bases between. In DNA, the CDR3 is TGTGCCTGTATTAGGGCTGAAGCTTTCTTT. This encodes CACIRAEAFF.

This clonotype was counted a single time. The V call is TRBV12-3 or TRBV12-4, the J call TRBJ2-1; 8 bases align to TRBD1. V dropped 4 bases and J dropped 7; count of bases not matched to a gene: 9. The CDR3 is 15 amino acids. DNA for the CDR3: TGTGCCAGCAGTTCAGAGACAGGGGCGTGGAATGAGCAGTTCTTC. Translating gives CASSSETGAWNEQFF.

This clonotype was seen only a few times. The chain carries TRBV20-1 and TRBJ2-3; weak D call: TRBD2 (6 bases). Germline CDR1 and CDR2: DFQATT and SNEGSKA (reference sequence). This CDR3 is built from 14 residues. With 6 bases removed from V and 5 bases from J, the gap between germline ends came to 18 bases. CDR3 sequence reads: CSARGASVIDTQYF. CDR3 nucleotide sequence: TGCAGTGCACGCGGGGCTAGCGTTATAGATACGCAGTATTTT.

This chain connects TRBV10-3 to TRBJ2-1; 10 bases align to TRBD2. The CDR3 is 13 residues long. CDR1 and CDR2 (germline): ENHRY, SYGVKD. The V and J ends lost 6 bases and 10 bases, in that order; junction bases with no gene match: 6. CDR3 amino acids: CAIRSAGGAEQFF. The CDR3 DNA sequence: TGTGCCATCAGATCAGCGGGAGGGGCGGAGCAGTTCTTC.

This clonotype has only a few counts. The chain has TRBV27 and TRBJ1-2; the D is unclear. CDR1 and CDR2 (germline): MNHEY, SMNVEV (reference sequence). CDR3 length equals 15 residues. V lost 5 bases, J lost 5 bases, and 18 bases lay in between. In DNA form, the CDR3 reads TGTGCCAGCAGTCCTCAGGACGGACGGAGGTATGGCTACACCTTC. Residues: CASSPQDGRRYGYTF.

V and J are TRBV5-1 and TRBJ2-3, with 7 bases that match TRBD2. There are 15 residues in the CDR3. CDR1 is SGHRS, CDR2 YFSETQ, per germline. Losses at the gene ends were 2 bases for V and 4 bases for J; bases not matched to a gene: 7. The CDR3 nucleotides read TGCGCCAGCAGCTTCGGGGTAGCGGGTTCAGATACGCAGTATTTT. Translation: CASSFGVAGSDTQYF. The variable domain in full, completed from reference TRBV5-1 and TRBJ2-3, reads KAGVTQTPRYLIKTRGQQVTLSCSPISGHRSVSWYQQTPGQGLQFLFEYFSETQRNKGNFPGRFSGRQFSNSRSEMNVSTLELGDSALYLCASSFGVAGSDTQYFGPGTRLTVL.

The chain couples TRBV29-1 to TRBJ2-6, with 9 bases matching TRBD2. Germline CDR1 and CDR2: SQVTM and ANQGSEA. Losses at the gene ends were 7 bases for V and 0 bases for J; bases not matched to a gene: 7. The CDR3 has 16 amino acids. The CDR3 bases are TGCAGCGCCCTTAGCGGGAGCGGCTCTGGGGCCAACGTCCTGACTTTC. Its protein product is CSALSGSGSGANVLTF.

This clonotype was observed a handful of times. CDR3 in amino acids: CASSYSTPRTGVHSPLHF. For the CDR3, the DNA is TGTGCCAGCAGTTACTCGACACCTCGGACAGGGGTACATTCACCCCTCCACTTT. This chain uses TRBV6-5 with TRBJ1-6; 9 bases agree with TRBD1. J was trimmed by 8 bases and V by 0 bases; bases with no gene match: 11. The CDR3 runs 18 residues. CDR1 is MNHEY and CDR2 is SVGAGI in the germline V gene.

This rearrangement joins TRBV11-2 to TRBJ2-3, with 7 bases matching TRBD2. CDR3 length equals 15 residues. V was clipped by 5 bases and J by 8 bases; unmatched bases: 13. The germline V gene encodes CDR1 SGHAT and CDR2 FQNNGV. The CDR3 reads CASSHGLVSVGTQYF. CDR3 sequence (DNA): TGTGCCAGCAGCCACGGACTAGTCTCCGTTGGTACGCAGTATTTT.

The rearrangement links TRBV2 to TRBJ2-7, with 9 nucleotides matching TRBD1. The germline CDR1 and CDR2 sequences are SNHLY and FYNNEI. The CDR3 sequence is 13 residues long. V shed 6 bases and J 3 bases; nucleotides not matched to a gene: 3. In DNA, the CDR3 is TGTGCCAGCAGACAGGGGGCGGGCTACGAGCAGTACTTC. Translating it yields CASRQGAGYEQYF.